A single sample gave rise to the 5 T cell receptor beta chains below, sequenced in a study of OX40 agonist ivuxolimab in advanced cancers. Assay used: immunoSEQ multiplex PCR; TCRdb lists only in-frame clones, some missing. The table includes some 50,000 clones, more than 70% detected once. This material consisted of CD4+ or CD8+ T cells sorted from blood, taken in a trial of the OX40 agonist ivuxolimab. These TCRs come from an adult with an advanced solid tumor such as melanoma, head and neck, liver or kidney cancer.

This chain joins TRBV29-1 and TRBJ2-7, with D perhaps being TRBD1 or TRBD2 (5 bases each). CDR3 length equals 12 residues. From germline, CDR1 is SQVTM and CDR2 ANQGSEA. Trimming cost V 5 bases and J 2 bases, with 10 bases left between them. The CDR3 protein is CSVLAGTYEQYF. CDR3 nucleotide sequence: TGCAGCGTTCTAGCAGGGACCTACGAGCAGTACTTC.

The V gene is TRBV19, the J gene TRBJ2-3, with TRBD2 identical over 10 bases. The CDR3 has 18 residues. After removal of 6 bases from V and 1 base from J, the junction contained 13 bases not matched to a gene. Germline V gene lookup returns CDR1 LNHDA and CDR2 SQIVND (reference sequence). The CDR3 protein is CASRPGLAPLWRTDTQYF. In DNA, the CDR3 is TGTGCCAGTAGACCGGGACTAGCGCCCCTCTGGCGCACAGATACGCAGTATTTT.

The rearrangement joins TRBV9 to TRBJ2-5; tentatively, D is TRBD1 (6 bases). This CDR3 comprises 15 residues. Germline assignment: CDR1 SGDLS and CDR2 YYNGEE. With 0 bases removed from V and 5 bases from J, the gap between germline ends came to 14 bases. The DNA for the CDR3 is TGTGCCAGCAGCGTAGGGGTCCGGACAGAGGAGACCCAGTACTTC. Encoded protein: CASSVGVRTEETQYF.

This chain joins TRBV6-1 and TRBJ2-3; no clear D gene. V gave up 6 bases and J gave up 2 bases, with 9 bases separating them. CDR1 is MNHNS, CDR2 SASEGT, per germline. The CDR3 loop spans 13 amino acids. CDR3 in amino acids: CASSPKHTDTQYF. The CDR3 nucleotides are TGTGCCAGCAGCCCTAAACACACAGATACGCAGTATTTT.

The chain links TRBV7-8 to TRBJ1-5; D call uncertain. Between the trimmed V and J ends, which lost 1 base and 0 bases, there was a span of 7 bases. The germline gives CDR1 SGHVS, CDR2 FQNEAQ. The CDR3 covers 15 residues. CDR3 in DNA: TGTGCCAGCAGCTTAGTTCCCGATAGCAATCAGCCCCAGCATTTT. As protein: CASSLVPDSNQPQHF.